This TCR beta chain originates from a study of blood T cell repertoires in COVID-19. In its sample, this clone was seen a few times. Authors' data handling: By means of reference gene primer amplification, nucleated cell counts were estimated. The data were produced by immunoSEQ multiplex PCR, yet TCRdb's version contains in-frame clones alone and is incomplete. The V and J calls and the clone size are those of that table, but D and trimming were determined from the DNA. The data hold about 36,000 clones, with more than 70% observed a single time. V lost 9 bases to trimming and J lost 0 bases; unmatched junction nucleotides: 5. CDR1 is LNHDA, CDR2 SQIVND, per germline (reference sequence). This CDR3 comprises 15 residues.

V usage is TRBV19 and J usage is TRBJ1-1; TRBD1 aligns across 12 bases. This TCR was sampled from a man aged 55 to 70 with acute or convalescent COVID-19. Input material: peripheral blood. CDR3 DNA sequence: TGTGCCAGCAGGGACAGGGGGCACATGAACACTGAAGCTTTCTTT. Translated: CASRDRGHMNTEAFF.